Listed below are T cell receptor beta chains from one sample, sequenced in a study of CD8+ T cells in alopecia areata. Assay: immunoSEQ multiplex PCR; the TCRdb copy retains only in-frame clones and omits some. The sample consists of about 140,000 clones, about 86% of them appearing once. The input for sequencing was CD8+ T cells sorted from blood, taken at week 4, from a patient treated with tofacitinib. These TCRs come from a human donor with alopecia areata. Both conserved end residues are part of each CDR3. A D gene is named only where the DNA matches it firmly. The listing skips clone size in some rows; elsewhere it reads once, few, many or a size class.

J gene | clone size | V gene | D gene | CDR3 length | CDR3 DNA | CDR3 protein
TRBJ1-2 | - | TRBV29-1 | TRBD1 | 12 | TGCAGCGTTGTAGACAGGGTCTATGGCTACACCTTC | CSVVDRVYGYTF
TRBJ1-5 | - | TRBV12-5 | - | 15 | TGTGCTAGTGGTTTGGTATTGTCAGGTAATCAGCCCCAGCATTTT | CASGLVLSGNQPQHF
TRBJ2-4 | - | TRBV14 | - | 14 | TGTGCCAGCAGCCGAACAGGGTCAGGAAACATTCAGTACTTC | CASSRTGSGNIQYF
TRBJ2-2 | - | TRBV6-5 | - | 15 | TGTGCCAGCAGTCTCCTAGGGGGGCACACCGGGGAGCTGTTTTTT | CASSLLGGHTGELFF
TRBJ2-7 | - | TRBV5-4 | - | 13 | TGTGCCAGCAGCTTGGGCCAGTCCTACGAGCAGTACTTC | CASSLGQSYEQYF
TRBJ2-1 | few | TRBV29-1 | TRBD2 | 14 | TGCAGCGTCGACGCTAGCGGGAGGGCCGATGAGCAGTTCTTC | CSVDASGRADEQFF
TRBJ2-5 | - | TRBV15 | TRBD2 | 16 | TGTGCCACCAGCAGTGGGCTAGCGGGGATCCAAGAGACCCAGTACTTC | CATSSGLAGIQETQYF
TRBJ1-2 | - | TRBV6-5 | - | 14 | TGTGCCAGCAGTTACGACGGCCTTGTCTCTGGCTACACCTTC | CASSYDGLVSGYTF
TRBJ2-5 | - | TRBV18 | - | 12 | TGTGCCAGCTCACCACCGAAGGAGACCCAGTACTTC | CASSPPKETQYF
TRBJ2-1 | - | TRBV29-1 | TRBD2 | 15 | TGCAGCGTTGAGCCGCGCGGGAGGGCCGGGGATGAGCAGTTCTTC | CSVEPRGRAGDEQFF
TRBJ1-1 | - | TRBV5-1 | - | 13 | TGCGCCAGCAGCTTAGCCTCTCCCACTGAAGCTTTCTTT | CASSLASPTEAFF
TRBJ1-1 | - | TRBV13 | - | 14 | TGTGCCAGCAGCTTCGGGACGCAGAACACTGAAGCTTTCTTT | CASSFGTQNTEAFF
TRBJ1-2 | once | TRBV29-1 | - | 18 | TGCAGCGTTGAAGAACTGGGCGGCAGGGGTCCGTCGGACTATGGCTACACCTTC | CSVEELGGRGPSDYGYTF
TRBJ2-5 | once | TRBV7-9 | - | 13 | TGTGCCAGCAGCCCGAGGACCTTGGAGACCCAGTACTTC | CASSPRTLETQYF
TRBJ2-7 | few | TRBV5-1 | TRBD1 | 14 | TGCGCCAGCAGCCCGGACAGGGGGGCAAGGGAGCAGTACTTC | CASSPDRGAREQYF
TRBJ2-7 | - | TRBV27 | TRBD2 | 16 | TGTGCCAGCAGTCCGTCTAGCGGGGAAAGCTCCTACGAGCAGTACTTC | CASSPSSGESSYEQYF
TRBJ2-7 | - | TRBV30 | - | 13 | TGTGCCTGGAGTTCGACTGTGGACTACGAGCAGTACTTC | CAWSSTVDYEQYF
TRBJ2-7 | once | TRBV5-6 | TRBD1 | 15 | TGTGCCAGCAGCTCGATGGACAGGGAACCCTACGAGCAGTACTTC | CASSSMDREPYEQYF
TRBJ2-7 | - | TRBV30 | - | 11 | TGTGCCTGGAGTGCAGCCTACGAGCAGTACTTC | CAWSAAYEQYF
TRBJ1-1 | - | TRBV29-1 | - | 12 | TGCAGCGTTGAAGACAACCGGGAGGGCGCTTTCTTT | CSVEDNREGAFF